Following are 27 T cell receptor beta chains from one sample sequenced in a study of blood T cell repertoires in COVID-19. Generated by immunoSEQ multiplex PCR, the TCRdb table keeps only in-frame clones and is missing some. The table includes approximately 140,000 clones, approximately 80% detected once. What was sequenced was peripheral blood. These receptors were obtained from a human donor in a cohort sampled during active COVID-19.

The chain recombines TRBV5-1 with TRBJ2-3, with 7 bases that match TRBD2. The trim removed 6 bases at V and 4 bases at J, leaving 14 bases unmatched. CDR3 length: 16 amino acids. Germline V CDR1 and CDR2: SGHRS, YFSETQ. The CDR3 DNA reads TGCGCCAGCAAAGCCCGAGGGCGGGGGACGGCAGATACGCAGTATTTT. This codes for CASKARGRGTADTQYF.

This clone was counted once. This chain connects TRBV5-1 to TRBJ2-7; D may be TRBD2 (7 bases). The CDR3 totals 16 residues. Germline CDR1 reads SGHRS; CDR2 reads YFSETQ. Trimming left V 5 bases short and J 2 bases short, with 20 bases between. CDR3 sequence reads: CASRSPGGRTPYEQYF. The CDR3 region has the DNA TGCGCCAGCAGGTCCCCGGGGGGCAGGACGCCCTACGAGCAGTACTTC.

CDR3 sequence: CASSRRDPGTQYF. The CDR3 DNA reads as TGTGCCAGCAGCAGGCGGGACCCAGGGACCCAGTACTTC. The chain combines TRBV7-2 with TRBJ2-5; D might be TRBD2 (6 bases). CDR3 size: 13 residues. The V end lost 5 bases, the J end lost 7 bases, and 14 bases lay between the germline ends. Per germline, CDR1 SGHTA and CDR2 FQGNSA.

J is TRBJ2-1 and V is TRBV27, with TRBD2 identical over 8 bases. The length of the CDR3 is 16 residues. The germline gives CDR1 MNHEY, CDR2 SMNVEV (reference sequence). Losses at the gene ends were 0 bases for V and 8 bases for J; bases not matched to a gene: 9. This chain's CDR3 is CASSLSPAGGAYEQFF. Here the CDR3 DNA reads TGTGCCAGCAGTTTATCCCCAGCCGGGGGGGCCTATGAGCAGTTCTTC.

Here the CDR3 reads CSVVQGFYEQYF. The CDR3 region has the DNA TGCAGCGTTGTACAGGGCTTCTACGAGCAGTACTTC. The V gene is TRBV29-1, the J gene TRBJ2-7; TRBD1 might be the D (6 bases). Trimming took 4 bases from V and 3 from J, leaving 10 bases between them. This CDR3 region has 12 residues. Germline values: CDR1 SQVTM, CDR2 ANQGSEA.

The chain recombines TRBV28 with TRBJ1-2, with 7 bases fitting TRBD1. V shed 6 bases and J 0 bases; nucleotides not matched to a gene: 16. The CDR3 is made up of 18 amino acids. The germline CDR1 and CDR2 sequences are MDHEN and SYDVKM. The CDR3 spells CASSPSSDRMGANYGYTF. The CDR3 region has the DNA TGTGCCAGCAGCCCAAGTTCGGACAGGATGGGAGCTAACTATGGCTACACCTTC.

The chain employs TRBV15 and TRBJ2-3, with 12 bases that match TRBD2. V shed 3 bases and J 1 base; nucleotides not matched to a gene: 8. The CDR3 is 18 residues long. The germline V gene has CDR1 LNHNV and CDR2 YYDKDF (reference sequence). CDR3 sequence: CATSSPRTSGDGTDTQYF. The CDR3 nucleotides are TGTGCCACCAGCAGTCCTCGGACTAGCGGGGATGGCACAGATACGCAGTATTTT.

This clone was picked up one time. This chain connects TRBV9 to TRBJ1-3; D call uncertain. This CDR3 has 13 amino acids. Trimming shortened V by 0 bases and J by 3 bases, and 4 bases separated the two germline ends. The V gene's germline CDR1 is SGDLS and CDR2 YYNGEE. CDR3 nucleotide sequence: TGTGCCAGCAGCGTAGGAGATGGAAACACCATATATTTT. Residues: CASSVGDGNTIYF.

This rearrangement joins TRBV18 to TRBJ1-3, with 7 bases matching TRBD1. Germline-derived CDR1 and CDR2 are KGHSH and LQKENI. V was clipped by 2 bases and J by 7 bases; unmatched bases: 2. The CDR3 loop spans 13 amino acids. This CDR3 reads CASSPTGANTIYF. The CDR3 DNA reads as TGTGCCAGCTCACCAACAGGGGCGAACACCATATATTTT.

CDR3 residues: CASSLSISGNTIYF. The DNA of the CDR3 is TGTGCCAGCAGCTTAAGCATCTCTGGAAACACCATATATTTT. The rearrangement uses TRBV7-9 and TRBJ1-3; no clear D. CDR3 length equals 14 residues. With 2 bases removed from V and 0 bases from J, the gap between germline ends came to 5 bases. CDR1 and CDR2 from the germline V gene are SEHNR and FQNEAQ (reference sequence).

J is TRBJ2-5 and V is TRBV30; TRBD1 might be the D (6 bases). The germline V and J ends were trimmed by 5 bases and 4 bases, with 14 bases remaining between them. The CDR3 totals 13 residues. Germline V CDR1 and CDR2: GTSNPN, SVGIG (reference sequence). In nucleotides, the CDR3 is TGTGCCTGGGGAGGTACGGACAGAGAGACCCAGTACTTC. Amino acid sequence: CAWGGTDRETQYF.

This rearrangement joins TRBV30 to TRBJ1-6; tentative D call: TRBD1 (6 bases). There are 14 residues in the CDR3. The V end was cut by 7 bases, the J end by 13 bases, with 23 bases between. Germline lookup yields CDR1 GTSNPN and CDR2 SVGIG (reference sequence). In DNA, the CDR3 is TGTGCCTCCCATCCCGGGACACCAAGTAGTCCCCTCCACTTT. Translated, it gives CASHPGTPSSPLHF. Full variable domain (rest looked up from reference TRBV30 and TRBJ1-6): SQTIHQWPATLVQPVGSPLSLECTVEGTSNPNLYWYRQAAGRGLQLLFYSVGIGQISSEVPQNLSASRPQDRQFILSSKKLLLSDSGFYLCASHPGTPSSPLHFGNGTRLTVT.

CDR3 amino acids: CASSLETRAEQYF. The CDR3 coding sequence is TGTGCCAGCAGCTTAGAAACGCGGGCTGAGCAGTACTTC. This chain links TRBV11-2 with TRBJ2-7; D is perhaps TRBD2 (5 bases). The V and J ends lost 0 bases and 7 bases respectively, with 10 bases between them. Germline assignment: CDR1 SGHAT and CDR2 FQNNGV. CDR3 length equals 13 residues. The variable domain in full, with the rest retrieved from reference TRBV11-2 and TRBJ2-7, is EAGVAQSPRYKIIEKRQSVAFWCNPISGHATLYWYQQILGQGPKLLIQFQNNGVVDDSQLPKDRFSAERLKGVDSTLKIQPAKLEDSAVYLCASSLETRAEQYFGPGTRLTVT.

In its sample, this clone was seen once. The chain joins TRBV9 to TRBJ1-1; TRBD1 matches 7 bases. Germline V lookup: CDR1 SGDLS, CDR2 YYNGEE. This CDR3 comprises 15 residues. V lost 5 bases, J lost 4 bases, and 11 bases stayed unmatched. For the CDR3, the DNA is TGTGCCAGCAGTCCTAACAGGGGTTGGGGCACTGAAGCTTTCTTT. Translation gives CASSPNRGWGTEAFF.

The rearrangement joins TRBV5-1 to TRBJ2-1; 7 bases are shared with TRBD2. CDR1 is SGHRS and CDR2 is YFSETQ in the germline V gene. The CDR3 runs 16 residues. Losses at the gene ends were 3 bases for V and 4 bases for J; bases not matched to a gene: 10. As DNA, the CDR3 is TGCGCCAGCAGCTCATTACTAGCGACCACTTACAATGAGCAGTTCTTC. Encoded protein: CASSSLLATTYNEQFF.

This clone was recorded a few times. The V call is TRBV12-3 or TRBV12-4, the J call TRBJ1-1; unclear D gene. The CDR3 spans 11 residues. V gave up 7 bases and J gave up 8 bases, with 11 bases separating them. Written as DNA, the CDR3 is TGTGCCAGCACCCCAGGCAAAGAAGCTTTCTTT. This codes for CASTPGKEAFF.

The V gene is TRBV5-6, the J gene TRBJ2-5; 7 bases map to TRBD2. This CDR3 has 14 amino acids. With V trimmed by 0 bases and J by 5 bases, 4 bases remained unmatched. Germline V gives CDR1 SGHDT, CDR2 YYEEEE. The CDR3 reads CASSLGARGETQYF. For the CDR3, the DNA is TGTGCCAGCAGCTTGGGGGCGCGGGGGGAGACCCAGTACTTC.

This clone is a singleton in its sample. The V call is TRBV20-1, the J call TRBJ2-4, with D perhaps matching TRBD1 (7 bases). V shed 3 bases and J shed 8 bases, with 17 bases lying between them. The germline gives CDR1 DFQATT, CDR2 SNEGSKA (reference sequence). The CDR3 spans 14 residues. CDR3 loop: CSASLGQREDIQYF. CDR3 coding DNA: TGCAGTGCTAGTTTGGGACAGAGGGAGGACATTCAGTACTTC.

The chain has TRBV5-5 and TRBJ1-1; D possibly corresponds to TRBD1 (6 bases). Trimming stripped 5 bases from V and 5 bases from J, with 22 bases between. Germline V gene sequence: CDR1 SGHKS, CDR2 YYEKEE (reference sequence). CDR3 length: 16 amino acids. The CDR3 spells CASSKAPGHEGTEAFF. The CDR3 DNA sequence: TGTGCCAGCAGTAAAGCTCCGGGACATGAGGGGACTGAAGCTTTCTTT.

V and J are TRBV5-4 and TRBJ2-3, with D perhaps TRBD2 (5 bases). V was cut by 0 bases and J by 2 bases, with 10 bases left in between. The length of the CDR3 is 15 residues. The germline CDR1 and CDR2 sequences are SGHNT and YYREEE (reference sequence). CDR3 sequence reads: CASSLGGLATDTQYF. CDR3 nucleotides: TGTGCCAGCAGCTTGGGAGGGCTAGCCACAGATACGCAGTATTTT.

This clone turned up a few times. The CDR3 is CASRYGGSTEAFF. DNA of the CDR3: TGTGCCAGCAGGTACGGGGGGTCGACTGAAGCTTTCTTT. V and J are TRBV3-1 (or the pseudogene TRBV3-2) and TRBJ1-1, with D possibly being TRBD1 (5 bases). Germline CDR1 reads LGHDT; CDR2 reads YNNKEL (reference sequence). The CDR3 runs to 13 residues. Trimming removed 6 bases at V and 5 bases at J, with 13 bases between.

This sequence joins TRBV27 and TRBJ2-3; 12 bases match TRBD2. V was pared by 4 bases and J by 0 bases, with 14 bases of the junction left unmatched. Germline V gene lookup returns CDR1 MNHEY and CDR2 SMNVEV (reference sequence). CDR3 length equals 20 residues. The CDR3 DNA is TGTGCCAGCAGTTCCTCGAAGACTAGCGGGGGACCCCAGAGCACAGATACGCAGTATTTT. Translated, it gives CASSSSKTSGGPQSTDTQYF.

V is TRBV7-8 and J is TRBJ1-6, with 11 positions matching TRBD1. This CDR3 is 15 amino acids long. In germline, CDR1 is SGHVS, CDR2 FQNEAQ. V shed 3 bases, J shed 8 bases, and the junction held 3 bases outside the gene matches. DNA for the CDR3: TGTGCCAGCAGCTTCTGGACAGGGGGCGATTCACCCCTCCACTTT. It translates to CASSFWTGGDSPLHF.

This chain connects TRBV28 to TRBJ2-7; D might be TRBD2 (5 bases). This CDR3 is 16 amino acids long. Germline lookup yields CDR1 MDHEN and CDR2 SYDVKM. Trimming removed 6 bases at V and 0 bases at J, with 18 bases between. In nucleotides, the CDR3 is TGTGCCAGCAGCTTCACACTGGCGGGCCTCTCCTACGAGCAGTACTTC. Protein product: CASSFTLAGLSYEQYF.

A remark on this clone: At the DNA level, this CDR3 is encoded by other sequences in the same sample as well. The chain employs TRBV7-2 and TRBJ2-1; 11 nucleotides line up with TRBD2. The CDR3 loop spans 14 amino acids. V lost 3 bases to trimming and J lost 6 bases; unmatched junction nucleotides: 1. Germline V lookup: CDR1 SGHTA, CDR2 FQGNSA. This CDR3 reads CASSFSGGGNEQFF. CDR3 nucleotides: TGTGCCAGCAGCTTTAGCGGGGGGGGCAATGAGCAGTTCTTC. Combining the CDR3 with reference TRBV7-2 and TRBJ2-1 gives the whole variable domain GAGVSQSPSNKVTEKGKDVELRCDPISGHTALYWYRQSLGQGLEFLIYFQGNSAPDKSGLPSDRFSAERTGGSVSTLTIQRTQQEDSAVYLCASSFSGGGNEQFFGPGTRLTVL.

The J gene is TRBJ1-3, the V gene TRBV12-5; D gene unclear. V shed 1 base and J shed 8 bases, with 15 bases lying between them. The germline V gene encodes CDR1 LGHNT and CDR2 FRNRAP. This CDR3 is built from 15 residues. The CDR3 spells CASGLAYVDGDTIYF. The DNA of the CDR3 is TGTGCTAGTGGTTTGGCTTACGTCGACGGGGACACCATATATTTT.

The rearrangement links TRBV5-3 to TRBJ2-7; maybe TRBD2 (7 bases). TRBV5-3 is designated an ORF whose function remains uncertain. V was clipped by 4 bases and J by 3 bases, with 17 bases between them. The CDR3 loop spans 15 amino acids. CDR3 residues: CARSQTGGGLYEQYF. The DNA of the CDR3 is TGTGCCAGAAGCCAGACGGGCGGGGGCCTCTACGAGCAGTACTTC.